This T cell receptor beta chain was captured in a study of cytomegalovirus exposure and HLA in healthy donors (dated by TCRdb to 2016 to 2017). Regarding the study in general: According to an earlier analysis of 587 of the donors, about 179 million T cells yielded approximately 120 million unique TCR beta sequences and around 280 Gb of sequence data. Using immunosequencing, the study profiled T cell repertoires from roughly 650 subjects and related those repertoires to cytomegalovirus serostatus. About 300 gigabases of sequencing data and tens of millions of unique TCR sequences were included in an early release covering roughly 700 HLA-typed donors. All discovery cohort repertoires had been generated on a single sequencing platform. In an earlier analysis of around 540 of the donors, high-throughput TCR beta sequencing was used to judge whether each TCR beta V gene segment behaved as functional or pseudogenic. Among the approximately 430 genotyped donors, 81% belonged to the genetic ancestry cluster associated with self-reported Caucasian donors. The number of donors typed differed by locus, with 629-630 for A, B, C, DRB1 and DQB1, around 520 for DQA1, about 610 for DPA1, and some 440 for DPB1. In a later genetic analysis, genome-wide SNP genotypes for about three fifths of the 666 donors were used, and that subset was treated as a discovery cohort. Among 398 genotyped donors of the cohort, an average of about 220,000 unique TCR beta nucleotide sequences was sequenced per donor, of which about 20% were non-productive. The aim of the study was to test whether cataloging public T cell receptors could identify signatures of past pathogen exposure. In addition to the first cohort of 666 subjects, a separate validation cohort of approximately 130 different subjects was used. HLA typing covered class I and class II loci at four-digit resolution. About five DR-DQ haplotypes were handled as single units for association and clustering because linkage in the cohort was strong. In the later analysis, no new phenotypic data were used to find candidate immune exposures; instead, reliance was placed on TCR beta sequences and their occurrence across donors. The study combined high-throughput TCR immunosequencing, statistical association of individual TCRs with disease status, and machine learning to predict cytomegalovirus infection status. Alongside the repertoire data, information on donor age, sex, ethnicity and CMV serostatus was compiled. To study patterns of TCR occurrence, a later analysis re-analyzed previously published TCR beta repertoires from 550 to 800 donors and added high-resolution HLA genotyping.

Libraries came from the immunoSEQ multiplex PCR assay. A mixture of 60 forward primers for TCR Vbeta segments and 13 reverse primers for TCR Jbeta segments was used in the multiplex PCR. The CDR3 region of rearranged TCR beta genes was amplified from genomic DNA by a multiplex PCR assay. On the Illumina HiSeq System, the amplified TCR beta libraries were sequenced as 87-base-pair reads. The study's processing was this. In a later analysis, tens of millions of unique TCR beta chains were counted across the roughly 700 repertoires, and around 11 million of these chains were shared by at least two donors. Raw reads were error-corrected and collapsed into unique sequences with a nearest-neighbor algorithm that merged closely related sequences to remove PCR and sequencing errors. Alignment of CDR3 sequences to IMGT reference sequences was used to assign V, D and J gene segments. For a sequence to be retained, at least a six-nucleotide match to both a V gene segment and a J gene segment was required. Rearrangements were classified as productive when the CDR3 lacked stop codons and remained in frame with V and J, and all other rearrangements were classified as non-productive. CDR3 was defined by IMGT convention, running from the second conserved V-encoded cysteine to the conserved J-encoded phenylalanine. The earlier analysis of 450 to 750 of the donors excluded any sequence lacking an unambiguous match to a single V gene segment. An earlier analysis of a few hundred of the donors called V segments functional above 56.7% productive rearrangements and segregating when the between-donor standard deviation exceeded 5%. To diagnose cytomegalovirus status from the catalog of TCR beta chain sequences, a statistical classification framework was built. A later analysis assigned V and J genes by comparing TCR nucleotide sequences with IMGT/GENE-DB human TR gene sequences. A later analysis assigned CDR3 sequences and most-parsimonious VDJ recombination scenarios with the TCRdist pipeline. In a later analysis, each TCR beta chain was defined by its CDR3 amino acid sequence together with its V-gene family, and reads lacking a unique V-gene family were excluded. In a later analysis, 450 to 600 highly shared, low-generation-probability nucleotide sequences were removed to address suspected cross-contamination and a sequencing artifact. For each public chain, a later analysis derived a clonal expansion index from normalized ranks of inferred template counts within each repertoire. In a later analysis, generation probabilities were computed using a VDJ recombination model fitted to out-of-frame rearrangements, and the results were checked against IGoR. In a later analysis, hypergeometric tests were used to score TCR-TCR, TCR-HLA and TCR-CMV co-occurrence, with a repertoire-size bias correction applied to TCR pairs. To estimate false discovery rates, a later analysis permuted the HLA or CMV assignments 20 times. In a later analysis, co-occurring TCRs were grouped with DBSCAN, and TCRdist sequence similarity was added when clustering was performed within HLA-allele-positive subsets. Repertoires with fewer than 30,000 or more than 120,000 public chains, plus five repertoires with anomalous nucleotide sharing, were excluded from co-occurrence clustering. This immuneACCESS table, as held by TCRdb, lists in-frame sequences with V and J called but not all clones. Of the missing ones, under half trace to an unresolved V gene in checked studies; the others have no known cause. Clone size and V and J calls were adopted from that table, with D and trimming inferred from the DNA. This sample lists some 200,000 clones; just under 85% were detected once. About 0.58% of the sample is taken by the ten largest.

Broader findings and caveats from the paper: The cohort was sequenced for TCR beta chains only, and without alpha or paired-chain data the features that could be detected were limited. Assigning TCR associations to individual alleles was difficult when HLA alleles, especially DR and DQ, strongly co-occurred. In a later analysis, HLA-associated TCR beta chains showed more clonal expansion and lower generation probabilities than non-associated chains that were equally common. A later analysis associated 15,000 to 20,000 TCR beta sequences with specific HLA alleles at a false discovery rate of 0.05. According to the authors, the approach could potentially be generalized to other disease states and immunological phenotypes. The study gave a list of 150 to 200 TCR beta chains associated with cytomegalovirus. Immune exposure information for the cohort was limited to CMV serostatus. Most CMV-associated TCR beta chains appeared to be HLA-restricted in a later analysis, and the HLA associations seemed to be driven largely by CMV exposure. Correlated functional status among segregating V segments might be attributable to linkage disequilibrium, but an unknown experimental factor could not be ruled out. Because the 87-base-pair reads could not distinguish some IMGT-functional V segments, including TRBV6-2 and TRBV6-3, those segments were excluded. Presence/absence analyses assumed roughly uniform sequencing depth across donors, an assumption that may not hold. Most TCR sequences were observed very rarely across donors, whereas some public TCRs were present in many individuals. Because counts were too low, 15 to 20 rarely observed V segments, including chromosome 9 orphons, were excluded from the earlier analysis of 587 of the donors. According to a later genetic analysis, donors in an Asian-associated ancestry cluster had fewer N-insertions in productive TCRs than the approximately 650-donor mean. The classifier was reported to diagnose cytomegalovirus status with high specificity and sensitivity in both the original and validation cohorts. The sequencing pipeline was judged likely to have produced a cluster of highly shared sequence variants as a technical artifact. Several of the top co-occurrence clusters appeared to be linked to parvovirus B19, influenza, CMV and Epstein-Barr virus, according to a later analysis. A further reported finding was that TCR beta sequences accurately predicted the HLA-A and HLA-B alleles for most subjects in the first cohort. In an earlier analysis of 587 of the donors, most TCR beta V segments appeared in productive rearrangements about 87% or about 30% of the time, broadly matching IMGT annotations. A later analysis found that TCR association rates varied across HLA loci, with DRB1 alleles showing the most associated TCRs and HLA-C alleles the fewest. A few of the identified cytomegalovirus-associated TCR beta chains were confirmed in vitro to be specific for cytomegalovirus antigens. Because some donors lacked HLA typing at each locus, the association tests relied only on the typed subset. An association between a missense DCLRE1C variant and V-gene and J-gene trimming of TCR beta chains was found in a later genetic analysis and replicated in an independent cohort.

A word on this clone: Which antigen it targets is not known. Per-base quality was not reported, and no clone a single base away is much larger than it.

The cohort comprised hundreds of healthy bone marrow donors. At the time of sampling, all cohort members were nominally healthy, though unrecorded immune exposures were likely present. The donor tested CMV seronegative, placing the donor among the roughly 400 seronegative members of the cohort. A peripheral blood sample was collected from each donor, and TCR beta sequencing was performed on peripheral blood mononuclear cells. The Qiagen DNeasy Blood Extraction Kit was used to extract genomic DNA from the blood cell samples. The germline V gene yields SGHVS for CDR1 and FQNEAQ for CDR2. The CDR3 has 17 amino acids, counting the end cysteine and phenylalanine. Solely the CDR3 DNA is kept, with 51 bases framed from the first base. Deletion took 4 bases off V and 10 bases off J, with a span of 28 bases between the germline ends.

This TCR derives from a woman between 40 and 55 years old in good health and CMV-seronegative. Rearrangement joined TRBV7-8 to TRBJ2-5; matching of 7 bases hints at TRBD1 as the D gene. The sequenced sample was PBMCs. CDR3 reads: CASSSSRGTAPGWDQYF. The DNA reads TGTGCCAGCAGCTCGTCCCGCGGGACAGCTCCAGGGTGGGACCAGTACTTC.